A selection of T cell receptor beta chains follows, all from one sample in a study of shared clonotypes between healthy human individuals. The assay was immunoSEQ multiplex PCR, and TCRdb's table has in-frame clones only and misses some. This table has around 500,000 clones, 81% appearing once. What was sequenced was PBMCs. These receptor sequences come from a woman aged 40-49 years in good health. Some clones in this sample may be carry-over from other donors' samples. Both conserved end residues are part of each CDR3. D genes are given only for firm matches.

16 | TRBD1 | TRBV9 | CASSVDRDSGANVLTF
17 | TRBD1 | TRBV6-4 | CASSDQPGQGIGYEQYF
16 | - | TRBV27 | CASSFRARVGGQGYTF
13 | - | TRBV5-6 | CASSLLGNTEAFF
16 | - | TRBV7-9 | CASSLAEGFFDYGYTF
13 | TRBD1 | TRBV7-8 | CASSPDRADEQYF
14 | TRBD1 | TRBV27 | CASSQTGEVYGYTF
15 | - | TRBV4-3 | CASTQSPGVADTQYF
17 | - | TRBV29-1 | CSVAGLGGIASTGELFF
15 | - | TRBV30 | CAWNEGHPSNQPQHF
12 | - | TRBV7-8 | CASSQIQGQAFF
16 | - | TRBV7-2 | CASSSGTRYSNQPQHF
14 | TRBD2 | TRBV30 | CAWSWLAGNNEQFF
14 | - | TRBV4-2 | CASSLKAGWTEAFF
17 | TRBD1 | TRBV28 | CASSLRDRGPMNTEAFF
15 | - | TRBV4-1 | CASSQDQGPDTEAFF
16 | - | TRBV25-1 | CASSGPMGSAGNTIYF
15 | TRBD1 | TRBV7-6 | CASSFRTGTNTEAFF